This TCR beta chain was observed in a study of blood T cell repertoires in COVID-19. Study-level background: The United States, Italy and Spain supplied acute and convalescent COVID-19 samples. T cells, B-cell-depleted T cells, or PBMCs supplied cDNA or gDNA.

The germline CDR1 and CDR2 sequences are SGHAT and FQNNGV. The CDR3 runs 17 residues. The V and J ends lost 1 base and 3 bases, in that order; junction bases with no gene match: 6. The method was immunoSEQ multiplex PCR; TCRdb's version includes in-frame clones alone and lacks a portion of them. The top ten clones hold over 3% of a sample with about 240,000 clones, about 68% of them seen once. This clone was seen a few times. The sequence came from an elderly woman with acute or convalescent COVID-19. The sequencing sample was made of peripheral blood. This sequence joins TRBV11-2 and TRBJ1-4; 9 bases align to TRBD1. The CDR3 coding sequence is TGTGCCAGCAGCTTAGGCCACAGGGGGCCAGCTAATGAAAAACTGTTTTTT. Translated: CASSLGHRGPANEKLFF. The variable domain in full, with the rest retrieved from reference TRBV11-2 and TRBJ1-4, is EAGVAQSPRYKIIEKRQSVAFWCNPISGHATLYWYQQILGQGPKLLIQFQNNGVVDDSQLPKDRFSAERLKGVDSTLKIQPAKLEDSAVYLCASSLGHRGPANEKLFFGSGTQLSVL.